The clone carrying this TCR beta chain was observed a few times. No antigen is known for it. Then a second PCR, running roughly 7 to 11 cycles, was carried out with a sample-barcoded 5' primer and a J-beta primer mix. TCRdb re-called the 5' RACE reads through MiXCR, storing one row per CDR3 protein. The data contain 380,000 or so distinct CDR3 sequences, about 55% of them singletons. These data originate in a study of blood T cells in healthy people across ages. Study results and caveats: The study could not conclusively compare naive and antigen-experienced cells, given its unsorted PBMCs. Compared with aged donors, long-lived donors showed fewer expanded clones, suggesting selection. Naive T cell percentage strongly correlated with TCR beta diversity.

CDR3 size: 16 residues. Between the trimmed V and J ends, which lost 5 bases and 9 bases, there was a span of 23 bases. The sequence was obtained from a man in his 60s in good health. The sequenced material came from blood. The chain is built from TRBV12-3 or TRBV12-4 and TRBJ2-1, with a possible D match to TRBD2 (5 bases). CDR3 residues: CASSGHGLGLGGEQFF. The CDR3 DNA reads TGTGCCAGCAGTGGCCATGGGCTAGGACTTGGTGGTGAGCAGTTCTTC.